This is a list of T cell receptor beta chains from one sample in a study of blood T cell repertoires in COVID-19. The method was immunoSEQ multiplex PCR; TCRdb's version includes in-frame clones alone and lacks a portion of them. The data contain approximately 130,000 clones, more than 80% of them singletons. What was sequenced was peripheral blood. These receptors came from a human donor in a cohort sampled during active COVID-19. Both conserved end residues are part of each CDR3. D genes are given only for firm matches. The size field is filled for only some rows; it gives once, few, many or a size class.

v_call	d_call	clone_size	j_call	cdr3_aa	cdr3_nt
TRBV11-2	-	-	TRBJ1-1	CASSFGGHRETEAFF	TGTGCCAGCAGCTTTGGGGGACACAGGGAAACTGAAGCTTTCTTT
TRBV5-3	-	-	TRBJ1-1	CARSQGRSRVNTEAFF	TGTGCCAGAAGTCAGGGGCGGTCAAGGGTGAACACTGAAGCTTTCTTT
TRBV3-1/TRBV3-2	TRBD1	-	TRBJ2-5	CASSPPTGGKETQYF	TGTGCCAGCAGCCCGCCAACAGGGGGGAAAGAGACCCAGTACTTC
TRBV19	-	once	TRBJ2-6	CASSIQGPGANVLTF	TGTGCCAGTAGTATACAGGGGCCTGGGGCCAACGTCCTGACTTTC
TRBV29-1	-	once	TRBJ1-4	CSVDVAGYNEKLFF	TGCAGCGTTGATGTGGCAGGCTATAATGAAAAACTGTTTTTT
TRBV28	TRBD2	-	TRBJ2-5	CASSAPGLAAAETQYF	TGTGCCAGCAGTGCTCCCGGACTAGCGGCCGCAGAGACCCAGTACTTC
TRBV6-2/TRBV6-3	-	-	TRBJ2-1	CASSQTILQGVEFF	TGTGCCAGCAGTCAGACAATTCTACAGGGTGTGGAGTTCTTC
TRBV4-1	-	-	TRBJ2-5	CASSQEVAGIGETQYF	TGCGCCAGCAGCCAAGAAGTGGCAGGGATAGGAGAGACCCAGTACTTC
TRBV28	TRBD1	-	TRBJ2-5	CASSLLGQGATQYF	TGTGCCAGCAGTTTACTGGGACAGGGTGCGACCCAGTACTTC
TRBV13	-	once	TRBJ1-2	CASSGPGVADYGYTF	TGTGCCAGCAGCGGACCGGGAGTAGCTGACTATGGCTACACCTTC
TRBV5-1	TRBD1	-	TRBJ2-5	CASSRGQQETQYF	TGCGCCAGCAGCCGGGGACAGCAAGAGACCCAGTACTTC
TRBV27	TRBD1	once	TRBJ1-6	CASSPSAGQNNSPLHF	TGTGCCAGCAGTCCGTCGGCGGGACAGAATAATTCACCCCTCCACTTT
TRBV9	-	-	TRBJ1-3	CASSVEPGLSSGNTIYF	TGTGCCAGCAGCGTAGAGCCAGGGCTGAGCTCTGGAAACACCATATATTTT
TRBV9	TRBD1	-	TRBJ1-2	CASSRGQGTNYGYTF	TGTGCCAGCAGCAGGGGACAGGGAACTAACTATGGCTACACCTTC
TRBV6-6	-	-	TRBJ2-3	CASSYPGDTQYF	TGTGCCAGCAGTTACCCAGGTGATACGCAGTATTTT
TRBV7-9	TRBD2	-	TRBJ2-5	CASSPLAGEETQYF	TGTGCCAGCAGCCCACTAGCGGGGGAAGAGACCCAGTACTTC
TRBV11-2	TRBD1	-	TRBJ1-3	CASSLLGTGSSGNTIYF	TGTGCCAGCAGCTTATTGGGGACAGGCAGCTCTGGAAACACCATATATTTT
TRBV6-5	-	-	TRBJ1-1	CATQGEGTEAFF	TGTGCCACCCAAGGCGAGGGCACTGAAGCTTTCTTT
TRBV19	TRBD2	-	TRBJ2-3	CASSQTSGGAHTQYF	TGTGCCAGTAGCCAAACTAGCGGGGGGGCTCATACGCAGTATTTT
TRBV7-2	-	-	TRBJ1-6	CASSLAPPRGNSPLHF	TGTGCCAGCAGCTTAGCCCCCCCGAGAGGGAATTCACCCCTCCACTTT
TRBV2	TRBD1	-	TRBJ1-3	CASSEDDRVRGNTIYF	TGTGCCAGCAGTGAAGACGACAGGGTACGCGGAAACACCATATATTTT
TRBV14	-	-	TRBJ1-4	CASSQALRGPGGLFF	TGTGCCAGCAGCCAAGCGCTTCGGGGGCCGGGAGGACTGTTTTTT
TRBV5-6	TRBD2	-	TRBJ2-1	CASSPILAGVAEQFF	TGTGCCAGCAGCCCCATCCTAGCGGGAGTGGCTGAGCAGTTCTTC